The sequence of this TCR beta chain was determined in a study of CD8 T cells in Susac syndrome. Germline CDR1 DFQATT, CDR2 SNEGSKA (reference sequence). Trimming took 6 bases from V and 0 from J, leaving 20 bases between them. The CDR3 sequence is 17 residues long. An amount of RNA that ranged from about 0.45 to 1 ug was reverse transcribed with random hexamers. TCRdb processed the immunoSEQ multiplex PCR reads anew with MiXCR; each CDR3 protein has one entry. The sample holds a few hundred thousand distinct CDR3 sequences, around 92% seen once. Sequenced sample: CD4+ T cells from PBMCs. This sequence joins TRBV20-1 and TRBJ2-2, with D possibly being TRBD2 (7 bases). This clonotype was obtained from a human donor with multiple sclerosis. Here the CDR3 DNA reads TGCAGTGCAGGGGGGGTGGTCGGGAGCGCGAACACCGGGGAGCTGTTTTTT. It is translated as CSAGGVVGSANTGELFF.